These 2 T cell receptor beta chains were all obtained from the same sample, sequenced in a study of cytomegalovirus exposure and HLA in healthy donors. PCR used 60 Vbeta primers and 13 Jbeta primers. The repertoire was sequenced with immunoSEQ multiplex PCR; TCRdb's copy has only in-frame clones and lacks some. The sample yields 90,000 or so clones, 80% seen once. The material sequenced was PBMCs. All receptors come from a man aged 50-59 years in good health and CMV-seropositive.

The rearrangement links TRBV9 to TRBJ2-3; a possible D gene is TRBD2 (6 bases). Trimming left V 2 bases short and J 0 bases short, with 7 bases between. The length of the CDR3 is 14 residues. Germline values: CDR1 SGDLS, CDR2 YYNGEE. CDR3 sequence: CASSVGGSTDTQYF. Written as DNA, the CDR3 is TGTGCCAGCAGCGTTGGGGGGAGCACAGATACGCAGTATTTT.

The chain uses TRBV7-2 and TRBJ1-2, with 7 bases that match TRBD1. V lost 7 bases to trimming and J lost 3 bases; unmatched junction nucleotides: 8. The CDR3 consists of 14 residues. Germline V CDR1 and CDR2: SGHTA, FQGNSA. The CDR3 DNA sequence: TGTGCCAGCACCCTGGACAGGCAATACTATGGCTACACCTTC. Amino acid sequence: CASTLDRQYYGYTF.